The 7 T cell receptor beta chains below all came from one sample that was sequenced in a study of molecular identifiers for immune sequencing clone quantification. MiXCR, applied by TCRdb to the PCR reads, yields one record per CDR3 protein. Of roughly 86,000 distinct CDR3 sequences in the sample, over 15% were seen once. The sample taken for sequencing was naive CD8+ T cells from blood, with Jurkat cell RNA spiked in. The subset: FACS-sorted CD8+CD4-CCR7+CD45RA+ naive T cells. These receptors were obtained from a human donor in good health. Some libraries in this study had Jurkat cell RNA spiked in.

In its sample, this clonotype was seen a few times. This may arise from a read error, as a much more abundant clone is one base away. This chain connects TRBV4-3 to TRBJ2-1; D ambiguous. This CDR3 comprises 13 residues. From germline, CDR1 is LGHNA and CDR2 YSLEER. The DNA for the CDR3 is TGCGGCAGCAGCCAAGCAGGATTCAATGAGCAGTTCTTC. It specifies CGSSQAGFNEQFF.

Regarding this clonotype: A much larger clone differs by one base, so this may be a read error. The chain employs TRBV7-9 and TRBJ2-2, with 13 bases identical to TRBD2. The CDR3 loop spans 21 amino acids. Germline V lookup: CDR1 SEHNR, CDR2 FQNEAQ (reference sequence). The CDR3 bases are TGTGCCAGCAGCTTACCCACTCAAACTAGCGGGAGGGCCCTGAACGCCGGGGAGCTGTTTTTT. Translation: CASSLPTQTSGRALNAGELFF.

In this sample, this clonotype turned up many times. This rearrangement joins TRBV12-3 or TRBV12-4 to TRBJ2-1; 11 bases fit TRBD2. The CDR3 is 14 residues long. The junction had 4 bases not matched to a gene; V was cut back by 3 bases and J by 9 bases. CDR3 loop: CASSFTSGRIEQFF. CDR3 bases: TGTGCCAGCAGTTTTACTAGCGGGAGAATTGAGCAGTTCTTC.

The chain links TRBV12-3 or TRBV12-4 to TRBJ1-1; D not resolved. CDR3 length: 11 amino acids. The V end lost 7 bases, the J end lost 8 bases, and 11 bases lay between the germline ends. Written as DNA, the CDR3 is TGTGCCAGCAAATTAGGGAGCGAAGCTTTCTTT. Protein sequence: CASKLGSEAFF.

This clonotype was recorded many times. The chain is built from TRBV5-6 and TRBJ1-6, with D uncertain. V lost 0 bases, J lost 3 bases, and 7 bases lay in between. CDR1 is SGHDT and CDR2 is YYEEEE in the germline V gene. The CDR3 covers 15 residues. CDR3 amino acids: CASSLGYNYNSPLHF. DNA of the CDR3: TGTGCCAGCAGCTTGGGTTACAACTATAATTCACCCCTCCACTTT.

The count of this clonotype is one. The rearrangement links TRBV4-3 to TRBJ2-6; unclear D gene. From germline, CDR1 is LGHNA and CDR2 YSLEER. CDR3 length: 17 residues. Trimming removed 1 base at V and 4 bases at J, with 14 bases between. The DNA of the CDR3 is TGCGCCAGCAGCCAAGTTGGTGACCTTTCCGGGGCCAACGTCCTGACTTTC. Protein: CASSQVGDLSGANVLTF.

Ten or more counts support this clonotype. CDR3 in DNA: TGTGCCAGCAGTCTGTCCTCGACAGGGGGCGACTACGAGCAGTACTTC. Amino acids: CASSLSSTGGDYEQYF. The chain couples TRBV2 to TRBJ2-7; 10 bases line up with TRBD1. Germline values: CDR1 SNHLY, CDR2 FYNNEI. The CDR3 totals 16 residues. V shed 5 bases, J shed 3 bases, and the junction held 10 bases outside the gene matches.